Listed below are T cell receptor beta chains from one sample, sequenced in a study of beta chain features in type 1 diabetes. The table came from immunoSEQ multiplex PCR; TCRdb's copy has only in-frame clones and leaves some out. Of some 250,000 clones in the sample, 27% were seen once. Specimen: central memory CD4+ T cells from blood. Receptors originate from a man between 25 and 39 years old in good health. CDR3s include the opening cysteine and the closing phenylalanine or tryptophan. Fields, in order: clone size, J gene, D gene, V gene, CDR3 DNA, CDR3 protein. The D gene is left open where the match is weak. Size is omitted from some rows. Given values are once, few, many or a class for expanded clones.

once	TRBJ2-2	-	TRBV5-6	TGTGCCAGCAGCCCGACAGGCCTTAACACCGGGGAGCTGTTTTTT	CASSPTGLNTGELFF
few	TRBJ2-3	-	TRBV2	TGTGCCAGCAGTGTGGGGGCGCGGGACACAGATACGCAGTATTTT	CASSVGARDTDTQYF
few	TRBJ2-3	-	TRBV4-3	TGCGCCAGCAGCCAAGATCCCAGAGGGGCTGGCACAGATACGCAGTATTTT	CASSQDPRGAGTDTQYF
-	TRBJ1-2	-	TRBV19	TGTGCCAGTAGTAATCTGTATGGCTACACCTTC	CASSNLYGYTF
many	TRBJ2-5	TRBD2	TRBV10-3	TGTGCCACCCTAGCGGGGGGGCTGGGGACCCAGTACTTC	CATLAGGLGTQYF
-	TRBJ2-7	-	TRBV29-1	TGCAGCGTAGGGACTGATTCCTACGAGCAGTACTTC	CSVGTDSYEQYF
-	TRBJ1-2	-	TRBV5-6	TGTGCCACCAGCTCGACAGGTTTCCTCTTCTATGGCTACACCTTC	CATSSTGFLFYGYTF
-	TRBJ2-5	-	TRBV10-3	TGTGCCATCAGTGAGTCGGCCCAGGGCCGGCAAGAGACCCAGTACTTC	CAISESAQGRQETQYF
few	TRBJ2-5	-	TRBV5-1	TGCGCCAGCAGCTTGAACGTACTCCAAGAGACCCAGTACTTC	CASSLNVLQETQYF
few	TRBJ2-5	TRBD1	TRBV6-5	TGTGCCAGCAGGGCACAGGGGTACCAAGAGACCCAGTACTTC	CASRAQGYQETQYF
-	TRBJ2-5	-	TRBV10-2	TGCGCCAGCAGTGAGTCGGCGGGAACCCAGGGGACCCAGTACTTC	CASSESAGTQGTQYF
-	TRBJ2-7	-	TRBV30	TGTGCCTGGGCTCGGCCCGGGACTCTGGTTCGGCAGTACTTC	CAWARPGTLVRQYF
few	TRBJ1-2	-	TRBV28	TGTGCCAGCAGCTACAACAACTATGGCTACACCTTC	CASSYNNYGYTF
few	TRBJ2-1	-	TRBV27	TGTGCCAGCAGTTTAGATTTTGCGGGTAGGGGTAATGAGCAGTTCTTC	CASSLDFAGRGNEQFF
-	TRBJ2-3	-	TRBV10-3	TGTGCCATCAGTGAACTGAGAGATACGCAGTATTTT	CAISELRDTQYF
few	TRBJ1-5	-	TRBV30	TGTGCCTGGAGTGGGGACGACCAGCCCCAGCATTTT	CAWSGDDQPQHF
few	TRBJ2-3	-	TRBV7-8	TGTGCCAGCAGCCTTCGGACAGCAGATACGCAGTATTTT	CASSLRTADTQYF
-	TRBJ2-1	-	TRBV7-8	TGTGCCAGCAGCTTACCCCGCGGACTCGAGCGGGCGAGCTCCTACAATGAGCAGTTCTTC	CASSLPRGLERASSYNEQFF
few	TRBJ1-5	-	TRBV29-1	TGCAGCGTTGAAGATAGGGAGGGGCAGCCCCAGCATTTT	CSVEDREGQPQHF
-	TRBJ2-3	TRBD2	TRBV27	TGTGCCAGCAGTTCGCGACTAGCGGGATTTGCAGATACGCAGTATTTT	CASSSRLAGFADTQYF
-	TRBJ2-5	-	TRBV18	TGTGCCAGCTCACCACTGTCGGGCGGCCAAGAGACCCAGTACTTC	CASSPLSGGQETQYF
few	TRBJ2-5	-	TRBV5-1	TGCGCCAGCAGCCTCGGGATTTGGGGGCAGGAAGAGACCCAGTACTTC	CASSLGIWGQEETQYF
-	TRBJ2-7	-	TRBV20-1	TGCAGTGCTAGCACCTACCCCGAGCAGTACTTC	CSASTYPEQYF
-	TRBJ1-6	-	TRBV5-1	TGCGCCAGCAGCTTACGGGACGAATCACCCCTCCACTTT	CASSLRDESPLHF
few	TRBJ2-5	-	TRBV5-4	TGTGCCAGCAGCTTCACCCCGACAGTAGAGACCCAGTACTTC	CASSFTPTVETQYF
-	TRBJ1-5	-	TRBV2	TGTGCCAGCAACAGGGCTGAAAATCAGCCCCAGCATTTT	CASNRAENQPQHF
-	TRBJ2-2	TRBD1	TRBV30	TGTGCCTGGGGACAGGGCTTAACCGGGGAGCTGTTTTTT	CAWGQGLTGELFF
many	TRBJ1-5	-	TRBV6-6	TGTGCCAGCAGTTACCGGACAGACAATCAGCCCCAGCATTTT	CASSYRTDNQPQHF
many	TRBJ2-5	-	TRBV4-3	TGCGCCAGCAGCCCGAGACATAACCAAGAGACCCAGTACTTC	CASSPRHNQETQYF
-	TRBJ1-2	-	TRBV15	TGTGCCACCAGCAGAGAAGGGCGATCCCCGGGTGGCTACACCTTC	CATSREGRSPGGYTF
-	TRBJ2-7	TRBD1	TRBV15	TGTGCCACCAGCCAGCGACAGGGTGGCGAGCAGTACTTC	CATSQRQGGEQYF
-	TRBJ2-5	TRBD2	TRBV28	TGTGCCAGCAGTGCGCCGACTAGCGGGAGGCAAGAGACCCAGTACTTC	CASSAPTSGRQETQYF
few	TRBJ2-1	TRBD1	TRBV2	TGTGCCAGCAGTGGAACCGGACGACAGGGGGCGCAGTATGAGCAGTTCTTC	CASSGTGRQGAQYEQFF
few	TRBJ2-7	-	TRBV11-2	TGTGCCAGCAGCGAAGATGTAATCGGGGCATCCTACGAGCAGTACTTC	CASSEDVIGASYEQYF
-	TRBJ2-1	TRBD1	TRBV2	TGTGCCAGCAGTGGGACAGGGGCACCCACGGATGAGCAGTTCTTC	CASSGTGAPTDEQFF
many	TRBJ1-1	-	TRBV10-2	TGCGCCAGCAGTGGGGCCGGGGGCACTGAAGCTTTCTTT	CASSGAGGTEAFF
few	TRBJ1-4	-	TRBV6-5	TGTGCCAGCAGGAGATCCGGAACCCTGGGCGAAAAACTGTTTTTT	CASRRSGTLGEKLFF
few	TRBJ2-7	-	TRBV6-5	TGTGCCAGCAGCAACGGACGGCGGGGAGATTACGAGCAGTACTTC	CASSNGRRGDYEQYF
-	TRBJ2-1	-	TRBV9	TGTGCCAGCAGCGTAGAGAGCCTCAATGAGCAGTTCTTC	CASSVESLNEQFF
-	TRBJ2-2	TRBD2	TRBV9	TGTGCCAGCAGCGCGCGCGGCGGGAGAGGGACCGGGGAGCTGTTTTTT	CASSARGGRGTGELFF
many	TRBJ1-5	-	TRBV29-1	TGCAGCGTTGGTGCAGGGACGCATCAGCCCCAGCATTTT	CSVGAGTHQPQHF
-	TRBJ1-1	TRBD1	TRBV7-6	TGTGCCAGCAGCTTCGAGACAGGGGGCTTGGGCGCTTTCTTT	CASSFETGGLGAFF
-	TRBJ2-6	TRBD1	TRBV27	TGTGCCAGCTGTCCCTGGGACAGGGTAGGAGGGGCCAACGTCCTGACTTTC	CASCPWDRVGGANVLTF
-	TRBJ2-1	-	TRBV7-7	TGTGCCAGCAGCTTAACCCTCCGGGATGAGCAGTTCTTC	CASSLTLRDEQFF
few	TRBJ1-6	-	TRBV5-5	TGTGCCAGCAGTGTACAGGGTGGATATAATTCACCCCTCCACTTT	CASSVQGGYNSPLHF
-	TRBJ2-3	TRBD1	TRBV9	TGTGCCAGCAGCTCTCCGACAGGGGGGCATACGCAGTATTTT	CASSSPTGGHTQYF
-	TRBJ2-3	-	TRBV5-5	TGTGCCAGCAGCTTGGGAGCCCCAGATACGCAGTATTTT	CASSLGAPDTQYF
few	TRBJ2-3	-	TRBV29-1	TGCAGCGTTGGGGGCGGGAAAGTAGATACGCAGTATTTT	CSVGGGKVDTQYF
many	TRBJ1-1	-	TRBV5-4	TGTGCCAGCAGCTTGAAGGTAATGAACACTGAAGCTTTCTTT	CASSLKVMNTEAFF
-	TRBJ2-5	-	TRBV5-1	TGCGCCAGCAGCTTGGGCCAGGCGGGAGAGACCCAGTACTTC	CASSLGQAGETQYF
-	TRBJ2-3	-	TRBV27	TGTGCCAGCAGTTCCAACACAGATACGCAGTATTTT	CASSSNTDTQYF
medium-sized	TRBJ2-5	-	TRBV29-1	TGCAGCGTTTTTTCGCCACGTCTCCAAGAGACCCAGTACTTC	CSVFSPRLQETQYF
-	TRBJ1-3	TRBD1	TRBV29-1	TGCAGCGTTGTGACAGGGGCAGGAAACACCATATATTTT	CSVVTGAGNTIYF
few	TRBJ2-5	TRBD1	TRBV28	TGTGCCAGCAGTACAACGGGACAGGGGAACACAGAGACCCAGTACTTC	CASSTTGQGNTETQYF
-	TRBJ2-7	-	TRBV30	TGTGCCTGGAGTCGAGTCTACGAGCAGTACTTC	CAWSRVYEQYF
-	TRBJ2-1	-	TRBV30	TGTGCCTGCACTTGTGAGAGGGGTTCCTACAATGAGCAGTTCTTC	CACTCERGSYNEQFF
-	TRBJ1-5	TRBD1	TRBV19	TGTGCCAGTAGTATCGCAGGGGGCGCGGGGCAGCCCCAGCATTTT	CASSIAGGAGQPQHF
-	TRBJ2-1	-	TRBV4-3	TGCGCCAGCAGCCAAGTAGGTCACCCCAGGGACATCCCCCATGAGCAGTTCTTC	CASSQVGHPRDIPHEQFF
few	TRBJ2-5	TRBD1	TRBV28	TGTGCCAGCACCGAAACAGGGGCGTGGGAGACCCAGTACTTC	CASTETGAWETQYF